A single count supports the clone carrying this T cell receptor (beta chain). Its antigen remains unknown. V lost 4 bases and J lost 4; bases outside the gene matches: 11. In germline, CDR1 is SGDLS, CDR2 YYNGEE. CDR3 length: 18 residues. The data were obtained in a study of PD-1 blockade in classical Hodgkin lymphoma. The data were produced by immunoSEQ multiplex PCR, yet TCRdb's version contains in-frame clones alone and is incomplete. The sample lists around 50,000 clones; under 95% were seen once. Study-wide findings and caveats: Sources of repertoire differences remain undefined, possibly disease activity or prior therapy.

All patients relapsed after autologous stem cell transplantation, and brentuximab vedotin exposure varied. The specimen was peripheral blood mononuclear cells (PBMCs), collected before the second cycle of nivolumab. The J gene is TRBJ2-5, the V gene TRBV9; 15 bases are shared with TRBD2. The sequence came from a human donor with classical Hodgkin lymphoma. The CDR3 reads CASSRGLAGGPIGETQYF. DNA of the CDR3: TGTGCCAGCAGCCGTGGACTAGCGGGGGGGCCGATAGGAGAGACCCAGTACTTC.